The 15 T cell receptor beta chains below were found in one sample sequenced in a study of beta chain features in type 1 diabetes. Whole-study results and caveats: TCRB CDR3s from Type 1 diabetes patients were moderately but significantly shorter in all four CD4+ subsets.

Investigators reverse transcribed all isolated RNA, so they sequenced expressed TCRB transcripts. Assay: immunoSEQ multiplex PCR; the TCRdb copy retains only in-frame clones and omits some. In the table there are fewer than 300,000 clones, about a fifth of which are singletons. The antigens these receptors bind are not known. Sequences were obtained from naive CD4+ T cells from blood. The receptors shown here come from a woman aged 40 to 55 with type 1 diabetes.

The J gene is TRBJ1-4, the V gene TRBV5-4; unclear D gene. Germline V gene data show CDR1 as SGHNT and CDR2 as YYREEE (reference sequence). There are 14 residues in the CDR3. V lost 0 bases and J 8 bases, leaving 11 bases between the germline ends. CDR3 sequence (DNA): TGTGCCAGCAGCTTGGAGCGTCAAAAGGAAAAACTGTTTTTT. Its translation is CASSLERQKEKLFF.

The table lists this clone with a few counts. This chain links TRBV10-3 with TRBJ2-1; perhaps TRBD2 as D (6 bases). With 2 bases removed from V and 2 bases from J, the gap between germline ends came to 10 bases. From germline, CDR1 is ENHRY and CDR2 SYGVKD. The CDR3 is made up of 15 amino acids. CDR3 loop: CAISEAGSPYNEQFF. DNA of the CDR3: TGTGCCATCAGTGAGGCGGGATCCCCCTACAATGAGCAGTTCTTC.

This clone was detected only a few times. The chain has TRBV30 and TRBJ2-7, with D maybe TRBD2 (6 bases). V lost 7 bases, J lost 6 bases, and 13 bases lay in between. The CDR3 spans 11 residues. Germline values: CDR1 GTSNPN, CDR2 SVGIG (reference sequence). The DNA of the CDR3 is TGTGCCTCGCGACTAGAAACCGAGCAGTACTTC. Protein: CASRLETEQYF. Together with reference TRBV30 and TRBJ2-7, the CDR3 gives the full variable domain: SQTIHQWPATLVQPVGSPLSLECTVEGTSNPNLYWYRQAAGRGLQLLFYSVGIGQISSEVPQNLSASRPQDRQFILSSKKLLLSDSGFYLCASRLETEQYFGPGTRLTVT.

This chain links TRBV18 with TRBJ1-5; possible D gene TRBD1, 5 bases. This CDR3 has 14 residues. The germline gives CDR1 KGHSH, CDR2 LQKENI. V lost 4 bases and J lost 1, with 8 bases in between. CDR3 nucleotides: TGTGCCAGCTCACAGGGGCGAAGCAATCAGCCCCAGCATTTT. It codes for CASSQGRSNQPQHF.

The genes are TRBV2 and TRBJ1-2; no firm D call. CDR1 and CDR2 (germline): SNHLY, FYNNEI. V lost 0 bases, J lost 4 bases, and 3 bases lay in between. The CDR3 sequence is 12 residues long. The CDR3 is CASSEASYGYTF. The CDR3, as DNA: TGTGCCAGCAGTGAAGCGAGCTATGGCTACACCTTC.

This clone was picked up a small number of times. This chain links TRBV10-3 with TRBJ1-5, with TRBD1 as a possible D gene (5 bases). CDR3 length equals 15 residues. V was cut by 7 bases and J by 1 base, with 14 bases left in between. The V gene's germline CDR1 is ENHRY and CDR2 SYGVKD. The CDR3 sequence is CAINRGKESNQPQHF. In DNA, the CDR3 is TGTGCCATCAACCGGGGGAAGGAGAGCAATCAGCCCCAGCATTTT.

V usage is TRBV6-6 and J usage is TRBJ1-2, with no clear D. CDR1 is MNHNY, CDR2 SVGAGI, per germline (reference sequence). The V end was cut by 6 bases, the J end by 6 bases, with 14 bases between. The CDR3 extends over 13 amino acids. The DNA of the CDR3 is TGTGCCAGCAGCAATGGGGAGGTCCATGGCTACACCTTC. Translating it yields CASSNGEVHGYTF.

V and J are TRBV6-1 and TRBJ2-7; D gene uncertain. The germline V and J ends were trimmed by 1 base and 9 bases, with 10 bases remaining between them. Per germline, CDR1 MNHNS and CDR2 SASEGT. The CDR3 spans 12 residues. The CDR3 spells CASSEGRQAQYF. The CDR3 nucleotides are TGTGCCAGCAGTGAAGGACGCCAGGCGCAGTACTTC.

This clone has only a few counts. The CDR3 DNA reads as TGTGCCAGCAGCGCCCAGATGGACACTGAAGCTTTCTTT. Its protein is CASSAQMDTEAFF. The genes are TRBV9 and TRBJ1-1; no clear D gene. V was trimmed by 3 bases and J by 3 bases, leaving 9 bases between them. In germline, CDR1 is SGDLS, CDR2 YYNGEE. CDR3 length: 13 amino acids. Full variable domain (rest looked up from reference TRBV9 and TRBJ1-1): DSGVTQTPKHLITATGQRVTLRCSPRSGDLSVYWYQQSLDQGLQFLIQYYNGEERAKGNILERFSAQQFPDLHSELNLSSLELGDSALYFCASSAQMDTEAFFGQGTRLTVV.

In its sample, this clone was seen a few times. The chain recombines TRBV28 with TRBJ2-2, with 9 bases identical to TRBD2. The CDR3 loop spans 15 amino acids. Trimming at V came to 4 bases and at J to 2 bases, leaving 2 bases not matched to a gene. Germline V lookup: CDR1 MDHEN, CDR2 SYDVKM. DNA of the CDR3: TGTGCCAGCAGTTCTAGCGGGACCAACACCGGGGAGCTGTTTTTT. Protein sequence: CASSSSGTNTGELFF.

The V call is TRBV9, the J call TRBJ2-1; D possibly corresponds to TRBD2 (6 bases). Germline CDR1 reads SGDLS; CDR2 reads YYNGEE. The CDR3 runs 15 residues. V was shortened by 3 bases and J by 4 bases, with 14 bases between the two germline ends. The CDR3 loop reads CASSAQPGDYNEQFF. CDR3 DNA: TGTGCCAGCAGCGCCCAACCGGGGGATTACAATGAGCAGTTCTTC.

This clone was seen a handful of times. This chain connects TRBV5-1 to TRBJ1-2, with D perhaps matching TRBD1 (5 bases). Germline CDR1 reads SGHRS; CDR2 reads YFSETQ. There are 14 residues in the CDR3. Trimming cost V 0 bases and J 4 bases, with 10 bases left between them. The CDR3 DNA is TGCGCCAGCAGCTTGGACGACAGCATCTATGGCTACACCTTC. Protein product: CASSLDDSIYGYTF.

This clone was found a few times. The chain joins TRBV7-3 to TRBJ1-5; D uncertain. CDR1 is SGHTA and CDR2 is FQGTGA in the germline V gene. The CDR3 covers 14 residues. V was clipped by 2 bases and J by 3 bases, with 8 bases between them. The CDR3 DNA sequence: TGTGCCAGCAGCTTAGGGCAGTTCAATCAGCCCCAGCATTTT. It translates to CASSLGQFNQPQHF.

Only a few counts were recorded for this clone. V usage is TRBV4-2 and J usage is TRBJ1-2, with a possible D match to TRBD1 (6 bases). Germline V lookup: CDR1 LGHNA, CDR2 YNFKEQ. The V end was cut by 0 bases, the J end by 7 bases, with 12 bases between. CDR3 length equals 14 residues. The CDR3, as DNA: TGTGCCAGCAGCCAAGATGACAGGTTCGGTGGCTACACCTTC. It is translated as CASSQDDRFGGYTF.

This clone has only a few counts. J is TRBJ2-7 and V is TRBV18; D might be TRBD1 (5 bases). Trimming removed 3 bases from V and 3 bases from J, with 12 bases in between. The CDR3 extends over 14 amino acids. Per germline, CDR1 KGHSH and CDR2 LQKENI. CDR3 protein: CASSPWGRDYEQYF. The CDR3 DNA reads TGTGCCAGCTCACCCTGGGGCAGGGACTACGAGCAGTACTTC. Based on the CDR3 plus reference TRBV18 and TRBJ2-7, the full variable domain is NAGVMQNPRHLVRRRGQEARLRCSPMKGHSHVYWYRQLPEEGLKFMVYLQKENIIDESGMPKERFSAEFPKEGPSILRIQQVVRGDSAAYFCASSPWGRDYEQYFGPGTRLTVT.